Listed below are T cell receptor beta chains from one sample, sequenced in a study of glioma-infiltrating T cells. TCRdb processed the multiplex PCR reads anew with MiXCR; each CDR3 protein has one entry. The sample includes a few hundred thousand distinct CDR3 sequences, around 45% of them seen just once. The sequenced sample was glioma tissue, nonneoplastic brain tissue, or PBMCs (not recorded which). These receptors were collected from a human donor with low-grade glioma or glioblastoma, undergoing nonglioma brain surgery, or in good health (not recorded which). CDR3s include the opening cysteine and the closing phenylalanine or tryptophan. D genes are given only for firm matches. For some rows the clone size is stated as once, few or many, or as a class when expanded; others skip it.

J,D,V,size,CDR3,DNA
TRBJ2-1,TRBD2,TRBV13,-,CASSRTSGHNEQFF,TGTGCCAGCAGTAGGACTAGCGGCCACAATGAGCAGTTCTTC
TRBJ2-7,-,TRBV20-1,few,CSAGGQTSTYEQYF,TGCAGTGCTGGGGGCCAGACTAGCACCTACGAGCAGTACTTC
TRBJ1-5,-,TRBV27,many,CASSLSARGFSNQPQHF,TGTGCCAGCAGTTTATCGGCCAGGGGTTTTAGCAATCAGCCCCAGCATTTT
TRBJ2-7,TRBD1,TRBV27,few,CASSRTDRGPYEQYF,TGTGCCAGCAGTAGGACCGACAGGGGGCCCTACGAGCAGTACTTC
TRBJ2-4,TRBD1,TRBV4-1,-,CASSPRPGTGLLGKNIQYF,TGCGCCAGCAGCCCCCGACCCGGGACAGGCCTTTTAGGCAAAAACATTCAGTACTTC
TRBJ2-2,-,TRBV20-1,few,CSARGRPDRLGTNTGELFF,TGCAGTGCTAGAGGTCGCCCCGACAGACTTGGGACGAACACCGGGGAGCTGTTTTTT
TRBJ2-7,-,TRBV3-1,-,CASRNLALGTGEQYF,TGTGCCAGCAGGAATCTAGCGTTGGGAACCGGAGAGCAGTACTTC
TRBJ2-5,TRBD1,TRBV6-5,-,CASSRTEGTAEETQYF,TGTGCCAGCAGTCGCACCGAGGGGACAGCAGAAGAGACCCAGTACTTC
TRBJ2-3,TRBD1,TRBV28,-,CASSYYRDRGSTDTQYF,TGTGCCAGCAGTTACTACCGGGACAGGGGTAGCACAGATACGCAGTATTTT
TRBJ2-3,-,TRBV2,-,CASTDGDTQYF,TGTGCCAGCACGGATGGGGATACGCAGTATTTT